Listed here are 30 T cell receptor beta chains from one sample, sequenced in a study of T-cell reconstitution after alpha-beta-depleted transplantation in children. This sample's TCRbeta library carried unique molecular identifier barcodes. TCRdb ran MiXCR on the PCR reads and lists one entry per CDR3 protein. Here the sample spans around 400,000 distinct CDR3 sequences, 20% being singletons. Here the sequenced sample was PBMCs from the stem cell graft donor, taken from the stem cell graft. The receptors were gathered from a human donor who donated a stem cell graft to a child with acute myeloid leukemia.

Worth noting for this clonotype: A single base separates this from a much larger clone, so it may be a read error. This sequence joins TRBV20-1 and TRBJ2-3; TRBD1 matches 8 bases. The V and J ends lost 6 bases and 4 bases, in that order; junction bases with no gene match: 6. The germline CDR1 and CDR2 sequences are DFQATT and SNEGSKA (reference sequence). The CDR3 sequence is 13 residues long. CDR3 sequence: CSAQRTGPDTQYF. The CDR3 DNA sequence: TGCAGTGCCCAACGGACAGGGCCAGATACGCAGTATTTT.

About this clonotype: Sequence at one end of the junction differs from germline and may be a read error. CDR3 sequence reads: CASTQRGREHGYTF. In DNA form, the CDR3 reads TGTGCCAGCACCCAAAGGGGCAGGGAGCATGGCTACACCTTC. The chain combines TRBV3-1 with TRBJ1-2; the D gene is possibly TRBD1 (5 bases). Germline values: CDR1 LGHDT, CDR2 YNNKEL (reference sequence). This CDR3 has 14 residues.

This clonotype was seen many times. A read error may account for a junction end that differs from germline. The chain joins TRBV10-3 to TRBJ2-3; no firm D call. The CDR3 extends over 13 amino acids. In germline, CDR1 is ENHRY, CDR2 SYGVKD. The CDR3 loop reads CAITEASRDTQYF. In DNA form, the CDR3 reads TGTGCCATCACCGAGGCAAGCAGAGATACGCAGTATTTT.

Only a few counts were recorded for this clonotype. The gene calls are TRBV27 and TRBJ2-3; 8 positions agree with TRBD1. Trimming at V came to 9 bases and at J to 2 bases, leaving 4 bases not matched to a gene. This CDR3 is built from 13 residues. Germline lookup yields CDR1 MNHEY and CDR2 SMNVEV (reference sequence). The CDR3 loop reads CARTGEYTDTQYF. The CDR3 DNA follows: TGTGCCAGGACAGGGGAATACACAGATACGCAGTATTTT.

The gene calls are TRBV29-1 and TRBJ2-1; TRBD2 aligns across 8 bases. CDR3 size: 12 residues. Germline values: CDR1 SQVTM, CDR2 ANQGSEA. Losses at the gene ends were 7 bases for V and 8 bases for J; bases not matched to a gene: 7. The CDR3 region has the DNA TGCAGCGCCTCCGGACTAGCCGATGAGCAGTTCTTC. This sequence encodes CSASGLADEQFF.

The gene calls are TRBV5-1 and TRBJ2-3; TRBD2 matches at 8 bases. V trimming: 4 bases; J trimming: 2 bases; junction bases outside the gene matches: 12. In germline, CDR1 is SGHRS, CDR2 YFSETQ. This CDR3 region has 17 residues. The CDR3 sequence: CASSLGAAAGDTDTQYF. For the CDR3, the DNA is TGCGCCAGCAGCCTGGGGGCTGCAGCGGGAGACACAGATACGCAGTATTTT.

This clonotype was seen more than once but under ten times. The chain uses TRBV9 and TRBJ2-3, with TRBD2 matching 11 bases. The CDR3 is made up of 16 amino acids. Germline V lookup: CDR1 SGDLS, CDR2 YYNGEE. Germline trimming cut 1 base from V and 0 bases from J; bases unmatched to any gene: 1. The CDR3 loop reads CASSVSSGRSTDTQYF. CDR3 bases: TGTGCCAGCAGCGTATCTAGCGGGAGGAGCACAGATACGCAGTATTTT.

The sample holds many counts of this clonotype. The V and J genes are TRBV5-1 and TRBJ2-2; the D is unclear. The CDR3 contains 16 residues. V dropped 6 bases and J dropped 2 bases, with 17 bases sitting between them. CDR1 and CDR2 (germline): SGHRS, YFSETQ. The CDR3 nucleotides are TGCGCCAGCAACAGACAAGCGAGCGTCAACACCGGGGAGCTGTTTTTT. Encoded protein: CASNRQASVNTGELFF.

The V call is TRBV12-3 or TRBV12-4, the J call TRBJ2-1; 11 bases agree with TRBD2. The CDR3 is made up of 17 amino acids. With V trimmed by 6 bases and J by 6 bases, 13 bases remained unmatched. CDR3 sequence (DNA): TGTGCCAGCAGCCAAACCGTCGTGCTAGCGGGAGGCAATGAGCAGTTCTTC. Translating it yields CASSQTVVLAGGNEQFF.

The V and J genes are TRBV29-1 and TRBJ2-3, with unresolved D. V dropped 3 bases and J dropped 4 bases, with 14 bases sitting between them. The CDR3 runs to 14 residues. Per the germline V gene, CDR1 is SQVTM and CDR2 is ANQGSEA. The CDR3 region has the DNA TGCAGCGTTGAGGGCCCGGTGAACCCAGATACGCAGTATTTT. Translated, it gives CSVEGPVNPDTQYF.

This rearrangement joins TRBV7-2 to TRBJ2-1; tentatively, D is TRBD2 (5 bases). Germline CDR1 is SGHTA and CDR2 is FQGNSA. With 4 bases removed from V and 6 bases from J, the gap between germline ends came to 16 bases. The length of the CDR3 is 15 residues. CDR3 protein: CASSSPAERTNEQFF. CDR3 bases: TGTGCCAGCAGCTCGCCAGCGGAACGAACCAATGAGCAGTTCTTC. The full variable domain, rest sourced from reference TRBV7-2 and TRBJ2-1, is GAGVSQSPSNKVTEKGKDVELRCDPISGHTALYWYRQSLGQGLEFLIYFQGNSAPDKSGLPSDRFSAERTGGSVSTLTIQRTQQEDSAVYLCASSSPAERTNEQFFGPGTRLTVL.

The chain carries TRBV12-3 or TRBV12-4 and TRBJ1-2; a weak D match, TRBD1 (6 bases). There are 15 residues in the CDR3. The germline V and J ends were trimmed by 7 bases and 1 base, with 16 bases remaining between them. The CDR3 DNA reads as TGTGCCAGCACCATACAGGGAAGGGGTAACTATGGCTACACCTTC. Encoded protein: CASTIQGRGNYGYTF.

This chain links TRBV5-5 with TRBJ1-1; TRBD1 is a possible D gene (5 bases). The germline gives CDR1 SGHKS, CDR2 YYEKEE (reference sequence). The CDR3 is 15 amino acids. V was pared by 0 bases and J by 4 bases, with 13 bases between. The CDR3 here is CASSLAGTRGTEAFF. The CDR3, as DNA: TGTGCCAGCAGCTTGGCCGGGACCCGGGGCACTGAAGCTTTCTTT.

This clonotype was found many times. The chain employs TRBV29-1 and TRBJ2-3, with a tentative D call TRBD1 (6 bases). The V and J ends lost 3 bases and 1 base respectively, with 11 bases between them. The CDR3 runs 14 residues. Germline loops: CDR1 SQVTM, CDR2 ANQGSEA. CDR3 amino acids: CSVDSPGGTDTQYF. The CDR3 DNA sequence: TGCAGCGTTGATTCGCCAGGGGGCACAGATACGCAGTATTTT.

This clonotype was observed a few times. The chain combines TRBV2 with TRBJ2-1; D gene ambiguous. The V end was cut by 5 bases, the J end by 2 bases, with 13 bases between. Germline V gene lookup returns CDR1 SNHLY and CDR2 FYNNEI. The CDR3 extends over 15 amino acids. The CDR3 region has the DNA TGTGCCAGCAGTCAGAGACACGATACCTACAATGAGCAGTTCTTC. This gives the protein CASSQRHDTYNEQFF.

The chain carries TRBV15 and TRBJ2-7; D gene uncertain. Germline V gene data show CDR1 as LNHNV and CDR2 as YYDKDF (reference sequence). V was cut by 1 base and J by 1 base, with 8 bases left in between. This CDR3 region has 14 residues. The CDR3 sequence: CATSRAHVSYEQYF. The CDR3 DNA reads as TGTGCCACCAGCAGAGCCCATGTTTCCTACGAGCAGTACTTC.

The rearrangement uses TRBV12-3 or TRBV12-4 and TRBJ2-5, with D unclear. The CDR3 extends over 13 amino acids. The ends were cut back, 0 bases at V and 9 bases at J, with 11 bases in the middle. CDR3: CASSLAGSGAQYF. CDR3 in DNA: TGTGCCAGCAGTTTAGCCGGGTCCGGTGCCCAGTACTTC.

The CDR3 loop reads CASSLAAGTISYNEQFF. The CDR3 DNA reads as TGTGCCAGCAGCTTGGCCGCGGGGACAATCTCCTACAATGAGCAGTTCTTC. The gene calls are TRBV5-4 and TRBJ2-1; D is possibly TRBD1 or TRBD2 (6 bases each). The germline V gene has CDR1 SGHNT and CDR2 YYREEE (reference sequence). This CDR3 has 17 residues. V was trimmed by 0 bases and J by 0 bases, leaving 13 bases between them.

This chain connects TRBV7-9 to TRBJ2-1, with D maybe TRBD2 (5 bases). Germline V CDR1 and CDR2: SEHNR, FQNEAQ (reference sequence). Trimming pared 1 base from V and 7 bases from J, leaving 11 bases between. The CDR3 contains 14 residues. The DNA of the CDR3 is TGTGCCAGCAGCTTAGGGGAGTATGAGAATGAGCAGTTCTTC. Its translation: CASSLGEYENEQFF.

In this sample, this clonotype turned up a few times. The chain's CDR3 is CASSYGWEAIYNEQFF. CDR3 nucleotide sequence: TGTGCCAGCAGTTACGGGTGGGAGGCCATCTACAATGAGCAGTTCTTC. This chain links TRBV6-2 or TRBV6-3 with TRBJ2-1, with a tentative D call TRBD2 (6 bases). With 2 bases removed from V and 3 bases from J, the gap between germline ends came to 14 bases. CDR3 length: 16 amino acids. Germline V gene sequence: CDR1 MNHEY, CDR2 SVGEGT.

This chain links TRBV28 with TRBJ2-3, with 12 bases matching TRBD2. This CDR3 has 15 amino acids. V was pared by 3 bases and J by 8 bases, with 6 bases of the junction left unmatched. Germline V gene sequence: CDR1 MDHEN, CDR2 SYDVKM. The CDR3 here is CASSLLAGGPGTQYF. CDR3 coding DNA: TGTGCCAGCAGTTTGCTAGCGGGAGGGCCGGGTACGCAGTATTTT. Based on the CDR3 plus reference TRBV28 and TRBJ2-3, the full variable domain is DVKVTQSSRYLVKRTGEKVFLECVQDMDHENMFWYRQDPGLGLRLIYFSYDVKMKEKGDIPEGYSVSREKKERFSLILESASTNQTSMYLCASSLLAGGPGTQYFGPGTRLTVL.

This clonotype was seen ten or more times. The rearrangement links TRBV10-3 to TRBJ2-1; a weak D match, TRBD2 (7 bases). The germline V and J ends were trimmed by 4 bases and 5 bases, with 12 bases remaining between them. CDR1 and CDR2 from the germline V gene are ENHRY and SYGVKD. This CDR3 is built from 14 residues. The CDR3: CAISGGRGHNEQFF. The CDR3 DNA follows: TGTGCCATCAGTGGGGGGCGGGGGCACAATGAGCAGTTCTTC.

This chain uses TRBV12-3 or TRBV12-4 with TRBJ2-1; D unclear. The CDR3 runs 13 residues. Trimming shortened V by 7 bases and J by 9 bases, and 16 bases separated the two germline ends. The CDR3 DNA follows: TGTGCCAGCACCGCCCTCCGCGGCCCTGAGCAGTTCTTC. Translating gives CASTALRGPEQFF.

This clonotype was seen a few times. The chain's CDR3 is CASNPGVASGNTIYF. CDR3 in DNA: TGTGCCAGCAACCCGGGTGTGGCCTCTGGAAACACCATATATTTT. The chain links TRBV12-3 or TRBV12-4 to TRBJ1-3; unclear D gene. The V end was cut by 7 bases, the J end by 0 bases, with 13 bases between. The CDR3 covers 15 residues.

This clonotype occurred many times. The V call is TRBV12-3 or TRBV12-4, the J call TRBJ2-7; unclear D gene. The CDR3 covers 11 residues. Trimming pared 5 bases from V and 5 bases from J, leaving 7 bases between. In nucleotides, the CDR3 is TGTGCCAGCAGTCGGAATGACGAGCAGTACTTC. Its translation: CASSRNDEQYF.

This clonotype has a handful of counts. The chain employs TRBV6-5 and TRBJ2-2; TRBD1 aligns across 9 bases. J gave up 6 bases and V 5 bases, and 7 bases lay outside the gene matches. Germline V gene data show CDR1 as MNHEY and CDR2 as SVGAGI. The CDR3 consists of 15 residues. Here the CDR3 DNA reads TGTGCCAGCAGTCCCCGGACAGGGGATCCCGGGGAGCTGTTTTTT. Its protein is CASSPRTGDPGELFF.

The chain employs TRBV4-2 and TRBJ1-5, with no clear D. The CDR3 is 13 residues long. Germline loops: CDR1 LGHNA, CDR2 YNFKEQ. Trimming pared 0 bases from V and 6 bases from J, leaving 6 bases between. The CDR3 bases are TGTGCCAGCAGCCAAGATATTATTCAGCCCCAGCATTTT. It yields the protein CASSQDIIQPQHF.

This clonotype was found a few times. The rearrangement joins TRBV28 to TRBJ2-7; 8 bases fit TRBD2. V lost 6 bases to trimming and J lost 3 bases; unmatched junction nucleotides: 10. The CDR3 is made up of 15 amino acids. CDR1 is MDHEN and CDR2 is SYDVKM in the germline V gene. Here the CDR3 reads CASSPGGAAIYEQYF. CDR3 in DNA: TGTGCCAGCAGCCCGGGAGGGGCAGCTATCTACGAGCAGTACTTC.

This chain links TRBV29-1 with TRBJ2-3; 9 nucleotides match TRBD2. The CDR3 loop spans 13 amino acids. After removal of 7 bases from V and 1 base from J, the junction contained 3 bases not matched to a gene. Germline V lookup: CDR1 SQVTM, CDR2 ANQGSEA. The CDR3 DNA reads TGCAGCGCCCCTAGCGGGGGCACAGATACGCAGTATTTT. This gives the protein CSAPSGGTDTQYF.

This rearrangement joins TRBV9 to TRBJ2-1; D possibly uses TRBD1 or TRBD2 (6 bases each). Germline CDR1 and CDR2: SGDLS and YYNGEE. With 0 bases removed from V and 5 bases from J, the gap between germline ends came to 27 bases. This CDR3 spans 20 amino acids. DNA of the CDR3: TGTGCCAGCAGCGTAGTAATGACGACCCGGGGGACAATGGCTGACAATGAGCAGTTCTTC. As protein: CASSVVMTTRGTMADNEQFF.